These 9 T cell receptor beta chains share one sample of origin, sequenced in a study of blood T cell repertoires in COVID-19. Assay used: immunoSEQ multiplex PCR; TCRdb lists only in-frame clones, some missing. Seen here are hundreds of thousands of clones, about 85% observed once, and the top ten hold about 2.3%. The sequenced material came from PBMCs or T cells enriched from blood (not recorded which). These receptors all stem from a woman between 50 and 59 years old who had recovered from COVID-19.

The chain employs TRBV4-1 and TRBJ2-7, with D perhaps matching TRBD2 (6 bases). The CDR3 covers 15 residues. Germline values: CDR1 MGHRA, CDR2 YSYEKL. Trimming removed 1 base from V and 2 bases from J, with 12 bases in between. CDR3 bases: TGCGCCAGCAGCCAAGGTCCCCGCGGGGCCTACGAGCAGTACTTC. Encoded protein: CASSQGPRGAYEQYF.

The chain employs TRBV28 and TRBJ2-6; weak D call: TRBD2 (6 bases). This CDR3 has 13 amino acids. CDR1 and CDR2 from the germline V gene are MDHEN and SYDVKM. In DNA, the CDR3 is TGTTGCTCGCGGGGCTCTGGGGCCAACGTCCTGACTTTC. Encoded protein: CCSRGSGANVLTF.

This clone was counted once. The chain couples TRBV3-1 (or the pseudogene TRBV3-2) to TRBJ1-5; 7 nucleotides agree with TRBD1. Germline-derived CDR1 and CDR2 are LGHDT and YNNKEL (reference sequence). The CDR3 covers 15 residues. With V trimmed by 1 base and J by 4 bases, 4 bases remained unmatched. Here the CDR3 DNA reads TGTGCCAGCAGCCAAGGTCGACAGGGAAATCAGCCCCAGCATTTT. Translation gives CASSQGRQGNQPQHF.

Many counts were recorded for this clone. The V call is TRBV7-8, the J call TRBJ1-1; 8 positions agree with TRBD1. The CDR3 is 15 amino acids. Germline loops: CDR1 SGHVS, CDR2 FQNEAQ. After removal of 4 bases from V and 5 bases from J, the junction contained 9 bases not matched to a gene. Here the CDR3 reads CASSSRQGPSTEAFF. In DNA, the CDR3 is TGTGCCAGCAGCTCTCGACAGGGGCCGAGTACTGAAGCTTTCTTT.

The gene calls are TRBV7-2 and TRBJ2-1, with a tentative D call TRBD2 (5 bases). V was shortened by 4 bases and J by 4 bases, with 8 bases between the two germline ends. This CDR3 has 13 amino acids. Germline V CDR1 and CDR2: SGHTA, FQGNSA. In DNA form, the CDR3 reads TGTGCCAGCAGCTATAGCGCTTACAATGAGCAGTTCTTC. Translated: CASSYSAYNEQFF.

The chain is built from TRBV15 and TRBJ1-2; D not certain. Germline CDR1 is LNHNV and CDR2 is YYDKDF (reference sequence). Trimming left V 3 bases short and J 4 bases short, with 9 bases between. The CDR3 sequence is 13 residues long. CDR3 DNA sequence: TGTGCCACCAGCAGCCTAGGTGGCTATGGCTACACCTTC. As protein: CATSSLGGYGYTF.

This clone was recorded a few times. The chain recombines TRBV5-1 with TRBJ1-6; the D gene is possibly TRBD1 (5 bases). V dropped 2 bases and J dropped 10 bases, with 13 bases sitting between them. Germline CDR1 and CDR2: SGHRS and YFSETQ. The CDR3 totals 14 residues. Written as DNA, the CDR3 is TGCGCCAGCAGCTTCGCCAGGGAAGAATCACCCCTCCACTTT. This sequence encodes CASSFAREESPLHF.

The rearrangement joins TRBV7-2 to TRBJ2-2; possibly TRBD1 for D (6 bases). V was cut by 1 base and J by 7 bases, with 16 bases left in between. The CDR3 sequence is 16 residues long. Germline-derived CDR1 and CDR2 are SGHTA and FQGNSA. The CDR3 coding sequence is TGTGCCAGCAGCTTAGAGGCCAGGGGTCTAAGCGGGGAGCTGTTTTTT. The encoded protein is CASSLEARGLSGELFF.

This chain links TRBV28 with TRBJ1-5; D may be TRBD1 (6 bases). The CDR3 spans 13 residues. Germline assignment: CDR1 MDHEN and CDR2 SYDVKM. V gave up 9 bases and J gave up 5 bases, with 14 bases separating them. CDR3 amino acids: CASTVQGYQPQHF. The CDR3 nucleotides read TGTGCCAGTACCGTGCAGGGGTATCAGCCCCAGCATTTT.